Detailed here is one TCR beta chain. The target antigen is unknown. The CDR3 length is 15 residues. Germline CDR1 LGHNA, CDR2 YSLEER. The V end was cut by 0 bases, the J end by 0 bases, with 7 bases between. TCRdb reanalysed the 5' RACE reads using MiXCR and keeps one entry per CDR3 protein. The sample consists of fewer than 180,000 distinct CDR3 sequences, around 43% of them appearing once. This entry comes from a study of CD8 T cells in ankylosing spondylitis. Overall study results and limits: Seemingly characteristic of ankylosing spondylitis blood was a TCR beta motif consisting of several highly homologous variants.

Sequencing was carried out using synovial fluid, either unsorted or a sorted T cell fraction (not recorded which). The chain is built from TRBV4-3 and TRBJ2-3; a possible D gene is TRBD2 (5 bases). This TCR derives from a male donor with ankylosing spondylitis. The CDR3 nucleotides read TGCGCCAGCAGCCAAGAACAGCGGAGCACAGATACGCAGTATTTT. It encodes CASSQEQRSTDTQYF.